This is a list of T cell receptor beta chains from one sample in a study of cytomegalovirus exposure and HLA in healthy donors. Profiling relied on immunoSEQ multiplex PCR, and the TCRdb table lists in-frame clones only, not all of them. This sample has 100,000 or so clones; 65% to 80% occur once, and the top ten carry over 9.5%. What was sequenced was PBMCs. The origin of the receptors is a man in his fifties or sixties in good health and CMV-seronegative. Both conserved end residues are part of each CDR3. Fields, in order: V gene, clone size, D gene, J gene, CDR3 DNA, CDR3 protein. A D gene is named only where the DNA matches it firmly. Expanded clones get a size class; other rows say once, few or many, or leave the size out.

TRBV6-1,NA,NA,TRBJ2-7,TGTGCCAGCAGCGCACGGGACTCGGAGAGCGAGCAGTACTTC,CASSARDSESEQYF
TRBV4-3,few,TRBD2,TRBJ2-1,TGCGCCAGCAGCCAAGAAAGTGGAGCGGGGGGAAATGAGCAGTTCTTC,CASSQESGAGGNEQFF
TRBV4-1,NA,TRBD1,TRBJ2-7,TGCGCCAGCAGCCAAGCGCTACAGGGGGCCGGCGAGCAGTACTTC,CASSQALQGAGEQYF
TRBV6-5,NA,NA,TRBJ2-3,TGTGCCAGCAGCCCCGGGAGAAGCACAGATACGCAGTATTTT,CASSPGRSTDTQYF
TRBV15,few,NA,TRBJ2-5,TGTGCCACCAGCAGAGGAGGGACGACTAGTTTGGAGACCCAGTACTTC,CATSRGGTTSLETQYF
TRBV11-3,once,NA,TRBJ1-1,TGTGCCAGCAAGGGTTGGAGGGGCGGAGCTTTCTTT,CASKGWRGGAFF
TRBV6-1,NA,TRBD1,TRBJ1-2,TGTGCCAGCAGTCGGGACAGGAGCTATGGCTACACCTTC,CASSRDRSYGYTF
TRBV5-1,NA,NA,TRBJ2-1,TGCGCCAGCAGCTTGGAGCAGACGCAAAGGGGCGATGAGCAGTTCTTC,CASSLEQTQRGDEQFF
TRBV7-2,NA,TRBD2,TRBJ2-5,TGTGCCAGCAGCTTAAAGCGGGGGGGCCAAGAGACCCAGTACTTC,CASSLKRGGQETQYF
TRBV25-1,NA,NA,TRBJ2-2,TGTGCCAGCACCCCCCCCGGCGGGACCGGGGAGCTGTTTTTT,CASTPPGGTGELFF
TRBV19,NA,TRBD2,TRBJ2-1,TGTGCCTCGATAGCCAGCGGGAGTTTGGGGTCCTACAATGAGCAGTTCTTC,CASIASGSLGSYNEQFF
TRBV18,NA,NA,TRBJ1-4,TGTGCCAGCTCACCAAACGGGGGACCTAATGAAAAACTGTTTTTT,CASSPNGGPNEKLFF
TRBV27,NA,NA,TRBJ1-5,TGTGCCAGCAGTTTATATCCCCCGACAGGAAGCAATCAGCCCCAGCATTTT,CASSLYPPTGSNQPQHF
TRBV2,few,NA,TRBJ1-2,TGTGCCAGCAGCGCCACAGGGTACGGCTACACCTTC,CASSATGYGYTF
TRBV5-4,NA,TRBD1,TRBJ2-2,TGTGCCAGCAGCTCCCGGGACAGGAAAGTTGGGGAGCTGTTTTTT,CASSSRDRKVGELFF
TRBV18,NA,NA,TRBJ1-6,TGTGCCAGCTCACCTCAGGGCGGGGAAAACTCACCCCTCCACTTT,CASSPQGGENSPLHF
TRBV30,NA,TRBD1,TRBJ2-7,TGTGCCTGGAGTAACACCGGGACAGGGGGCTCCTACGAGCAGTACTTC,CAWSNTGTGGSYEQYF
TRBV6-5,few,TRBD1,TRBJ1-1,TGTGCCAGCAAAATTGACAGGGGGAACACTGAAGCTTTCTTT,CASKIDRGNTEAFF
TRBV6-6,NA,NA,TRBJ2-2,TGTGGCAGTTCTGGCCTGAACACCGGGGAGCTGTTTTTT,CGSSGLNTGELFF
TRBV27,NA,NA,TRBJ1-5,TGTGCCAGCAGTCGAGATCAGGGCCATCAGCCCCAGCATTTT,CASSRDQGHQPQHF
TRBV28,NA,NA,TRBJ1-4,TGTGCCAGCATTGGGGGAGGAGGGGAAAAACTGTTTTTT,CASIGGGGEKLFF
TRBV4-2,once,TRBD2,TRBJ2-7,TGTGCCAGCAGCCAAGGGTTCCGGGACTATGCCTACGAGCAGTACTTC,CASSQGFRDYAYEQYF
TRBV4-3,NA,TRBD2,TRBJ2-5,TGCGCCAGCAGCCAAGGTGGGACTAGTTCAGAGACCCAGTACTTC,CASSQGGTSSETQYF
TRBV19,NA,TRBD1,TRBJ1-1,TGTGCCAGTAGTACTCAATTCGGACAGGGGACCATGAACACTGAAGCTTTCTTT,CASSTQFGQGTMNTEAFF
TRBV14,few,NA,TRBJ2-3,TGTGCCAGCAGCCAAGCCCTCCCCACGGTGGATACGCAGTATTTT,CASSQALPTVDTQYF
TRBV4-2,NA,NA,TRBJ2-4,TGTGCCAGCAGCCAAGAGAGGTTAGCCAAAAACATTCAGTACTTC,CASSQERLAKNIQYF
TRBV7-2,NA,TRBD1,TRBJ2-1,TGTGCCAGCAGCCCTAGGACAGGGTTTTACAATGAGCAGTTCTTC,CASSPRTGFYNEQFF
TRBV29-1,NA,NA,TRBJ1-2,TGCAGCGTTAGGTTGGGTGACACCTTTGGTGGCTACACCTTC,CSVRLGDTFGGYTF
TRBV7-9,NA,NA,TRBJ2-7,TGTTCCAGCAGCTCACGGGATGCTACATACGAGCAGTACTTC,CSSSSRDATYEQYF
TRBV7-9,NA,NA,TRBJ2-2,TGTGCCAGCAGCTGGGGACAGAACACCGGGGAGCTGTTTTTT,CASSWGQNTGELFF
TRBV19,NA,NA,TRBJ2-3,TGTGCCAGTAGTATAGTGTCGGGGAATGCAGATACGCAGTATTTT,CASSIVSGNADTQYF
TRBV10-1,NA,TRBD2,TRBJ2-1,TGCGCCAGCAGTGGGGGGACTAGCGGGGCGTATGAGCAGTTCTTC,CASSGGTSGAYEQFF
TRBV4-1,NA,TRBD1,TRBJ2-3,TGCGCCAGCAGCCTAGGACAGGGCCCAGATACGCAGTATTTT,CASSLGQGPDTQYF
TRBV19,NA,NA,TRBJ1-1,TGTGCCAGTAACTATCCGTCGGGGAACACTGAAGCTTTCTTT,CASNYPSGNTEAFF
TRBV7-2,NA,NA,TRBJ1-5,TGTGCCAGCAGCTTAGGCCAACTTGAACAGCCCCAGCATTTT,CASSLGQLEQPQHF
TRBV11-2,NA,NA,TRBJ2-5,TGTGCGGGCTCTTTGGGAGAGACCCAGTACTTC,CAGSLGETQYF
TRBV7-8,NA,NA,TRBJ1-3,TGTGCCAGCAGCTCCACGCGGATTTTGAGCTCTGGAAACACCATATATTTT,CASSSTRILSSGNTIYF
TRBV5-1,few,NA,TRBJ2-2,TGCGCCAGCAGTCTGACACAGCCGCCCGGGGAGCTGTTTTTT,CASSLTQPPGELFF
TRBV6-1,NA,NA,TRBJ2-1,TGTGCCAGCAGTGAATTTGCGCGGGCGGGCTACAATGAGCAGTTCTTC,CASSEFARAGYNEQFF
TRBV7-3,NA,NA,TRBJ2-2,TGTGCCAGCAGTCCCATTGCGAACACCGGGGAGCTGTTTTTT,CASSPIANTGELFF
TRBV23-1,NA,NA,TRBJ1-5,TGCGCCAGCAGTCAATGTCCGGGACACAATCAGCCCCAGCATTTT,CASSQCPGHNQPQHF
TRBV5-4,NA,TRBD1,TRBJ1-4,TGTGCCAGCAGTTTACGGGACAGCGATGAAAAACTGTTTTTT,CASSLRDSDEKLFF
TRBV5-1,NA,TRBD1,TRBJ2-7,TGCGCCAGCAGCTCGATTGACAGGGGGGTCTACGAGCAGTACTTC,CASSSIDRGVYEQYF
TRBV7-2,NA,NA,TRBJ1-5,TGTGCCAGCAGCAGACCCGGGGGAGACGGTCAGCCCCAGCATTTT,CASSRPGGDGQPQHF
TRBV18,NA,NA,TRBJ1-5,TGTGCCAGCTCACCAAAAACAGGGCCTGGGCCCCAGCATTTT,CASSPKTGPGPQHF
TRBV5-1,NA,TRBD1,TRBJ1-1,TGCGCCAGCAGCTCCACCCGCGGGACAGGGAGAAAGGACACTGAAGCTTTCTTT,CASSSTRGTGRKDTEAFF
TRBV28,NA,TRBD2,TRBJ2-1,TGTGCCAGCAGTTCTAGCGGGGGGGCCTTACGTGAGCAGTTCTTC,CASSSSGGALREQFF
TRBV4-3,few,TRBD1,TRBJ2-7,TGCGCCAGCAGCCCGTGGCAGGGGGCAGGGGAGCAGTACTTC,CASSPWQGAGEQYF
TRBV7-3,NA,TRBD2,TRBJ2-1,TGTGCCAGCAGCTTACGGGGCCAACTAGCGGGGGGACGTAGTGGGGAGCAGTTCTTC,CASSLRGQLAGGRSGEQFF
TRBV25-1,once,NA,TRBJ2-5,TGTGCCAGCAGTCTATCCCCCACAGGGACCCAGTACTTC,CASSLSPTGTQYF